This T cell receptor beta chain emerged from a study of Ad26.COV2.S vaccination and SARS-CoV-2 variants. As for the study in general: By the intramuscular route, Ad26.COV2.S was given once, or twice 56 days apart.

Sequenced by immunoSEQ multiplex PCR; TCRdb stores in-frame clones only, minus some. The profile covers some 390,000 clones, with approximately 91% appearing a single time and 3.5% taken by the ten largest. Treatment meaning: roughly 19 received Ad26.COV2.S at low or high dose, single or two shots; about 5 received placebo; per-sample allocation not given. Samples were taken on day 63 after the first vaccine or placebo injection. Deletions cut 6 bases from V and 8 bases from J, with 19 bases between. The CDR3 has 14 amino acids. Per germline, CDR1 LGHDT and CDR2 YNNKEL (reference sequence). The chain uses TRBV3-1 (or the pseudogene TRBV3-2) and TRBJ1-1; no clear D gene. The starting material was peripheral blood, obtained in a trial of Ad26.COV2.S vaccine versus placebo. The receptor comes from a person aged 18-65 years who received the Ad26.COV2.S COVID-19 vaccine or a placebo. CDR3 loop: CASRDRSSGREAFF. The CDR3 DNA follows: TGTGCCAGCAGGGACCGGTCCAGTGGGAGGGAAGCTTTCTTT.